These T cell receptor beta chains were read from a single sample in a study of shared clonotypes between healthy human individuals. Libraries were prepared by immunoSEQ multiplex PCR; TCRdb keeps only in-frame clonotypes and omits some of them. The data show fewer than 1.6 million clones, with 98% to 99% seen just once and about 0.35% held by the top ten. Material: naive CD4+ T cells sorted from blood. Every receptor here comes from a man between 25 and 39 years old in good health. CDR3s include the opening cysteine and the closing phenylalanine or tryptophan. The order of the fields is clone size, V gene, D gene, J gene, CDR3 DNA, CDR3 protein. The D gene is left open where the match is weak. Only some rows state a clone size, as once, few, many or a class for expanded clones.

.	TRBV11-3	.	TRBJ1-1	TGTGCCAGCAGCCGATCCGGGAGCCTGAACACTGAAGCTTTCTTT	CASSRSGSLNTEAFF
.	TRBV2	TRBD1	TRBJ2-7	TGTGCCAGCAGTGGACAGGGTATCTACGAGCAGTACTTC	CASSGQGIYEQYF
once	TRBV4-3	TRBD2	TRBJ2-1	TGCGCCAGCAGCCAAGAGGGACTAGCGGCCTACAATGAGCAGTTCTTC	CASSQEGLAAYNEQFF
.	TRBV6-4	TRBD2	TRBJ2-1	TGTGCCAGCAGTGGTTTGGCGGGGGCCTACAATGAGCAGTTCTTC	CASSGLAGAYNEQFF
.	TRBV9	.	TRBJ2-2	TGTGCCAGCAGCGTAGGGACGCCCGGCACCGGGGAGCTGTTTTTT	CASSVGTPGTGELFF
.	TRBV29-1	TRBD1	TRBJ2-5	TGCAGCGTAGGGCCAGGGGGCTCCGGTTATTGGGAGACCCAGTACTTC	CSVGPGGSGYWETQYF
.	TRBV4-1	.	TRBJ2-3	TGCGCCAGCAGCCAAGATCTGAAGTTCCGGGGCACAGATACGCAGTATTTT	CASSQDLKFRGTDTQYF
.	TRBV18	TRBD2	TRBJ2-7	TGTGCCAGCTCACCAGCTAGCGGGACCTACGAGCAGTACTTC	CASSPASGTYEQYF
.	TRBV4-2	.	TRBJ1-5	TGTGCCAGCAGCCAAGGTCAGGGAGCGGAACAGCCCCAGCATTTT	CASSQGQGAEQPQHF
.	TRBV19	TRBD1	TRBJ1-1	TGTGCCAGTAGTATAAGGGGGCCGGGCACTGAAGCTTTCTTT	CASSIRGPGTEAFF
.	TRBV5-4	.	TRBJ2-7	TGTGCCAGCAGCTTGAGGTCCCAGGTCGGCAACGAGCAGTACTTC	CASSLRSQVGNEQYF
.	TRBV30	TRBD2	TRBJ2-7	TGTGCCTGGACCACGGGAGGGGGGAACTACGAGCAGTACTTC	CAWTTGGGNYEQYF
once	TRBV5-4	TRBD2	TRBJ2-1	TGTGCCAGCAGCTCGGGACTAGCGGGAGCCTTAAGTGATGAGCAGTTCTTC	CASSSGLAGALSDEQFF
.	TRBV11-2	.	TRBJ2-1	TGTGCCAGCAGCTTAGTGTGGTCAGATTACAATGAGCAGTTCTTC	CASSLVWSDYNEQFF
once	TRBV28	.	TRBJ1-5	TGTGCCAGCAGTTTCCTAGAGAGGGCGAGGCAGCCCCAGCATTTT	CASSFLERARQPQHF
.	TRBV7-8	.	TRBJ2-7	TGTGCCAGCAGCTTAGGTCAGGCTGGACACGAGCAGTACTTC	CASSLGQAGHEQYF
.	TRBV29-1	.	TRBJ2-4	TGCAGCGGCTACAGGGGGGGGACCAAAAACATTCAGTACTTC	CSGYRGGTKNIQYF
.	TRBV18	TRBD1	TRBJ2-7	TGTGCCAGCTCACCGGGACAGGTTTCCTACGAGCAGTACTTC	CASSPGQVSYEQYF
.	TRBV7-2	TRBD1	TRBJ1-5	TGTGCCAGCAGCCGACAGGGGCCCACCAACCAGCCCCAGCATTTT	CASSRQGPTNQPQHF
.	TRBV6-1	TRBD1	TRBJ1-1	TGTGCCACTGGGACAGGTCTGAACACTGAAGCTTTCTTT	CATGTGLNTEAFF
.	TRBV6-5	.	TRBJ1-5	TGTGCCAGCAGTTACTCGATGGGGGCTGGCCAGCCCCAGCATTTT	CASSYSMGAGQPQHF
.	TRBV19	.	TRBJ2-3	TGTGCCAGTAGTATATGGTGGAGAGGGGGAACAGATACGCAGTATTTT	CASSIWWRGGTDTQYF
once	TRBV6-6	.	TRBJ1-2	TGTGCCAGCAGTTACTCGAGGGACCAAAACTATGGCTACACCTTC	CASSYSRDQNYGYTF
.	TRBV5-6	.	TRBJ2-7	TGTGCCAGCAGCCCGGGTATCACTTCCTACGAGCAGTACTTC	CASSPGITSYEQYF
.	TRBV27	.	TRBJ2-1	TGTGCCAGCAGTTCCCTTTTAGGCACCCCGTCCTACAATGAGCAGTTCTTC	CASSSLLGTPSYNEQFF
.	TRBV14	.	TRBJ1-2	TGTGCCAGCAGTCCGGAAGAAGGCTACACCTTC	CASSPEEGYTF
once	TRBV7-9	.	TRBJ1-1	TGTGCCAGCAGCTCTCTCATCCAGGGCAACACTGAAGCTTTCTTT	CASSSLIQGNTEAFF
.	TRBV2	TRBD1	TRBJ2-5	TGTGCCAGCATAAGTCAGGGGGCCGGGGAGACCCAGTACTTC	CASISQGAGETQYF
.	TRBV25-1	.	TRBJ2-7	TGTGCCAGCAACTCCGCGTTGAATATGAGCTCCTACGAGCAGTACTTC	CASNSALNMSSYEQYF
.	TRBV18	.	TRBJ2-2	TGTGCCAGCTCACCGATTTCAAACACCGGGGAGCTGTTTTTT	CASSPISNTGELFF
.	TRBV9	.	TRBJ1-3	TGTGCCAGCAGCGCCCACTTTACTTCTGGAAACACCATATATTTT	CASSAHFTSGNTIYF
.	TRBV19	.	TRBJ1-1	TGTGCCAGTAACCCGAGGCTAGGCATGATGAACACTGAAGCTTTCTTT	CASNPRLGMMNTEAFF
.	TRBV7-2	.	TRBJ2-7	TGTGCCAGCAGCTTAGGGTCCGACCCCTACGAGCAGTACTTC	CASSLGSDPYEQYF
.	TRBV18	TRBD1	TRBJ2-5	TGTGCCAGCTCACTAGACAGGGAGAAGACCCAGTACTTC	CASSLDREKTQYF
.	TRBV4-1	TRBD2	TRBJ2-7	TGCGCCAGCAGCCAAGGACTAGCGGGAGGGTTCTTCTCCTACGAGCAGTACTTC	CASSQGLAGGFFSYEQYF
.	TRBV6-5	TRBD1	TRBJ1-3	TGTGCCAGTGGAATGACAGGGGGCATTGGAAACACCATATATTTT	CASGMTGGIGNTIYF
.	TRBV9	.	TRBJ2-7	TGTGCCAGCAGCGTCATGGACAACTCCTACGAGCAGTACTTC	CASSVMDNSYEQYF
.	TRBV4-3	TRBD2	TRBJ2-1	TGCGCCAGCAGTCGGACTAGCGGGAGTAGTGAGCAGTTCTTC	CASSRTSGSSEQFF
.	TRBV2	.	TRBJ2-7	TGTGCCAGCAGTGAAAAGGCGAGGGCGTCCTACGAGCAGTACTTC	CASSEKARASYEQYF
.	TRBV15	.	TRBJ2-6	TGTGCCACCAGTAGAGGGGGTTCTGGGGCCAACGTCCTGACTTTC	CATSRGGSGANVLTF
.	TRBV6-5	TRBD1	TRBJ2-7	TGTGCCAGCAGTTACTCCCCAGGGGGCTCCTACGAGCAGTACTTC	CASSYSPGGSYEQYF
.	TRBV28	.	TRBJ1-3	TGTGCAATAAGGGCGAGCTCTGGAAACACCATATATTTT	CAIRASSGNTIYF
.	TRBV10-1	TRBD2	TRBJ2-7	TGCGCCAGCTTTGGGGAACCTAGCGGGAGTGAGCAGTACTTC	CASFGEPSGSEQYF
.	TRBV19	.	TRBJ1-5	TGTGCCACCCGCCGGCCGGATACTTATAGCAATCAGCCCCAGCATTTT	CATRRPDTYSNQPQHF
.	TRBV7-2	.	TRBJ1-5	TGTGCCAGCAGCTTCCGGGTCAATCAGCCCCAGCATTTT	CASSFRVNQPQHF
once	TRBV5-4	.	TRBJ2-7	TGTGCCAGCAGCTTGGTAGGTACAGGGCGCTACGAGCAGTACTTC	CASSLVGTGRYEQYF
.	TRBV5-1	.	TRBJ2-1	TGCGCCAGCACCCCGACAGGGCGGGGACCGCCCAATGAGCAGTTCTTC	CASTPTGRGPPNEQFF
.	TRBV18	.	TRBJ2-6	TGTGCCAGCTCTTTAAGGTTTTCTGGGGCCAACGTCCTGACTTTC	CASSLRFSGANVLTF
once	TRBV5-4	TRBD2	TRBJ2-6	TGTGCCAGCAGTTCCAAGCGGGAGGGCCTTGGGGCCAACGTCCTGACTTTC	CASSSKREGLGANVLTF
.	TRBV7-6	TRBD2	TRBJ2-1	TGTGCCAGCACAGGATACGGGGTTACTAGCGGGAGTTTGGATGAGCAGTTCTTC	CASTGYGVTSGSLDEQFF
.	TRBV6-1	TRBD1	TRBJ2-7	TGTGCCAGCAGGGCGAGGACAGGGGGCTTCGAGCAGTACTTC	CASRARTGGFEQYF
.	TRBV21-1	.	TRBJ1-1	TGTGCCAGCAGCGTCACAGGGGAGGGTGAAGCTTTCTTT	CASSVTGEGEAFF
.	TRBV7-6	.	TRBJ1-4	TGTGCCAGCAGCTCAGGACAGTTCAATGAAAAACTGTTTTTT	CASSSGQFNEKLFF
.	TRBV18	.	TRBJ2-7	TGTGCCAGCTCCCCCCTGGGGAGCTACGAGCAGTACTTC	CASSPLGSYEQYF
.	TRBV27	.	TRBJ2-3	TGTGCCAGCAGTTCCCCGGGACCTAGGAGGAATACGCAGTATTTT	CASSSPGPRRNTQYF
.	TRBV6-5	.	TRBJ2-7	TGTGCCAGCAGTTACGGTACGTCTAGCGAGCAGTACTTC	CASSYGTSSEQYF
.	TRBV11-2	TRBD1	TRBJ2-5	TGTGCCAGCAGCCAGGTCTACAGGGGTTACGAGGCCCAGTACTTC	CASSQVYRGYEAQYF
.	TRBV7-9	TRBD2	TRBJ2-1	TGTGCCAGCAGCTCACGGACTAGGTACTATGAGCAGTTCTTC	CASSSRTRYYEQFF
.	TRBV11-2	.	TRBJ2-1	TGTGCCAGCAGCTTAAAGTCCCGCCATGAGCAGTTCTTC	CASSLKSRHEQFF